The clone carrying this T cell receptor beta chain appeared a few times. Its antigen is still unknown. CDR1 is SGHTA and CDR2 is FQGNSA in the germline V gene. Trimming removed 1 base from V and 4 bases from J; junction bases left unmatched: 10. This CDR3 contains 17 residues. Reverse transcription of all isolated RNA meant that expressed TCRB transcripts were sequenced. The table came from immunoSEQ multiplex PCR; TCRdb's copy has only in-frame clones and leaves some out. The table lists approximately 150,000 clones, about 10% of them singletons. Sorted populations all had greater than 95% purity. This sample is drawn from a study of beta chain features in type 1 diabetes. General study findings and limits: In all four CD4+ subsets, TCRB CDR3 length was significantly, moderately reduced in type 1 diabetes. HLA influence on TCRB rearrangement stayed unresolved here.

The chain couples TRBV7-2 to TRBJ1-2, with 9 bases lining up with TRBD1. This clonotype was sampled from a man aged 18 to 30 in good health. Sequencing was carried out using naive CD4+ T cells from blood. CDR3 in amino acids: CASSLDRWTGDIYGYTF. CDR3 DNA: TGTGCCAGCAGCTTAGATCGGTGGACAGGGGATATCTATGGCTACACCTTC.